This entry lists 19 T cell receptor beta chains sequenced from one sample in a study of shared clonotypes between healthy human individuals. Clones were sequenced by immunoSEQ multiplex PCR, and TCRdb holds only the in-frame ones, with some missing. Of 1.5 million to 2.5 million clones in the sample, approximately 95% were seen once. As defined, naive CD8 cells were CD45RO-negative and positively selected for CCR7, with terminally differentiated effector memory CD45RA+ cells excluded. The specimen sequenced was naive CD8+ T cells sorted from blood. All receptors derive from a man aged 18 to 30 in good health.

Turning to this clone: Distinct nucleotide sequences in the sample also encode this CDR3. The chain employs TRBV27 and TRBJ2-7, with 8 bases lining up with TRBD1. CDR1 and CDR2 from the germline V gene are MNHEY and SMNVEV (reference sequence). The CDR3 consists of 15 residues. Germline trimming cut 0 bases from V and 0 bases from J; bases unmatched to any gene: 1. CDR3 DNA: TGTGCCAGCAGTTTATCCGGGACAGGCTCCTACGAGCAGTACTTC. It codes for CASSLSGTGSYEQYF.

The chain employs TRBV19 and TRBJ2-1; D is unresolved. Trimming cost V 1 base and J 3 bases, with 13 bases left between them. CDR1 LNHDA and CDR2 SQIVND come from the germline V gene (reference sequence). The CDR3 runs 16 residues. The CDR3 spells CASSIAGGAYYNEQFF. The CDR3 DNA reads TGTGCCAGTAGTATAGCGGGTGGAGCTTACTACAATGAGCAGTTCTTC.

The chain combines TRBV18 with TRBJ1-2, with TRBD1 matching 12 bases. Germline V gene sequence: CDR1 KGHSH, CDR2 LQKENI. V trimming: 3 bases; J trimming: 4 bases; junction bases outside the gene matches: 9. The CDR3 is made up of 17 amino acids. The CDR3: CASSPSGTGGVGYGYTF. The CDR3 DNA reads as TGTGCCAGCTCACCTTCCGGGACAGGGGGCGTTGGCTATGGCTACACCTTC.

The CDR3 loop is CASIPGASGSYEQYF. The CDR3 nucleotides read TGTGCCAGCATCCCTGGGGCTAGCGGGAGCTACGAGCAGTACTTC. The gene calls are TRBV7-9 and TRBJ2-7; 10 nucleotides line up with TRBD2. Per the germline V gene, CDR1 is SEHNR and CDR2 is FQNEAQ (reference sequence). V trimming: 7 bases; J trimming: 3 bases; junction bases outside the gene matches: 9. The CDR3 is 15 amino acids.

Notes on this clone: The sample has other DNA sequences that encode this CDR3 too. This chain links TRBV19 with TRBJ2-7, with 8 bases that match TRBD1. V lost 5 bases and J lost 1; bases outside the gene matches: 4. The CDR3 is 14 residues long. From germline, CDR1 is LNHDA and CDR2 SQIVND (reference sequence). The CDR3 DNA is TGTGCCAGTAGTTTGACAGGGGCGTCCTACGAGCAGTACTTC. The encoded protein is CASSLTGASYEQYF.

The CDR3 DNA follows: TGTGCCAGCAGCCCAGGGGGATCGGGCACTGAAGCTTTCTTT. This sequence encodes CASSPGGSGTEAFF. The chain joins TRBV11-2 to TRBJ1-1; 7 bases map to TRBD1. The CDR3 covers 14 residues. J was trimmed by 4 bases and V by 5 bases; bases with no gene match: 7. Germline loops: CDR1 SGHAT, CDR2 FQNNGV.

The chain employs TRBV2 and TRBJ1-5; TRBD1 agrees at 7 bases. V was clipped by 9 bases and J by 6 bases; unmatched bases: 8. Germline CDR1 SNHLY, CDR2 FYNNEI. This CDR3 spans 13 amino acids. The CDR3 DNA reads TGTGCCAGTCGACAGGGACTTGCTCAGCCCCAGCATTTT. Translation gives CASRQGLAQPQHF.

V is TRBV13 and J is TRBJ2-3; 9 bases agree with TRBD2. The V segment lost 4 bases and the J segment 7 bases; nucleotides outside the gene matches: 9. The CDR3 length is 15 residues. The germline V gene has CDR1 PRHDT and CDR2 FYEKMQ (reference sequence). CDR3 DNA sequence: TGTGCCAGCAGCTCCAGAAGTAGCGGGAGTAATACGCAGTATTTT. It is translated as CASSSRSSGSNTQYF. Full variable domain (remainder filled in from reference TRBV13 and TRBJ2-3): AAGVIQSPRHLIKEKRETATLKCYPIPRHDTVYWYQQGPGQDPQFLISFYEKMQSDKGSIPDRFSAQQFSDYHSELNMSSLELGDSALYFCASSSRSSGSNTQYFGPGTRLTVL.

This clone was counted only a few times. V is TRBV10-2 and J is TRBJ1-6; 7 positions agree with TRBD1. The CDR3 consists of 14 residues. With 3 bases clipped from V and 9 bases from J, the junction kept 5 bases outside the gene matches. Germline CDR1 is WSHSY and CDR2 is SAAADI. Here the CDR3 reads CASSDPGGTSPLHF. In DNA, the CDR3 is TGCGCCAGCAGTGATCCAGGGGGAACTTCACCCCTCCACTTT.

The CDR3 DNA reads TGTGCCAGCAGCCTCAACCGGGACGGTAGCTCCTACGAGCAGTACTTC. Amino acids: CASSLNRDGSSYEQYF. V and J are TRBV9 and TRBJ2-7; TRBD1 or TRBD2 may be the D gene (5 bases each). V lost 4 bases, J lost 0 bases, and 17 bases lay in between. The length of the CDR3 is 16 residues. Germline V gene lookup returns CDR1 SGDLS and CDR2 YYNGEE.

Here the CDR3 DNA reads TGCAGCGTTGACCTGGGAAACCCCTACGAGCAGTACTTC. Translating gives CSVDLGNPYEQYF. The V and J genes are TRBV29-1 and TRBJ2-7, with no clear D. Trimming removed 3 bases from V and 2 bases from J, with 11 bases in between. Looked up from germline, CDR1 is SQVTM and CDR2 is ANQGSEA. CDR3 length: 13 amino acids.

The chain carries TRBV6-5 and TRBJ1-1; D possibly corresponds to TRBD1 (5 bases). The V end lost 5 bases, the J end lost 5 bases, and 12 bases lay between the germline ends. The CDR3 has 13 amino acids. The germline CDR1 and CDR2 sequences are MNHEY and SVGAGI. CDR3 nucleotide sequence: TGTGCCAGCAGTCTCACGGGGCAAACTGAAGCTTTCTTT. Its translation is CASSLTGQTEAFF.

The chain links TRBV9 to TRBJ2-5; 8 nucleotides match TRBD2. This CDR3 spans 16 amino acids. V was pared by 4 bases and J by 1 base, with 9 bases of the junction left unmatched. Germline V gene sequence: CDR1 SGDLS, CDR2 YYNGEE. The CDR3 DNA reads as TGTGCCAGCAGCTACCCCCGGGGGGGGACCCAAGAGACCCAGTACTTC. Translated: CASSYPRGGTQETQYF.

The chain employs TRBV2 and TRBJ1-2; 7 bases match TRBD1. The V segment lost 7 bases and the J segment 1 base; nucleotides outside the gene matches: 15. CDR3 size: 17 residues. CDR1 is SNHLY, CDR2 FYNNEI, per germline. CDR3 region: CASTFGDGTAINYGYTF. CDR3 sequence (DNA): TGTGCCAGCACTTTCGGGGACGGGACAGCGATTAACTATGGCTACACCTTC. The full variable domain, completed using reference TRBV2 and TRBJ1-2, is EPEVTQTPSHQVTQMGQEVILRCVPISNHLYFYWYRQILGQKVEFLVSFYNNEISEKSEIFDDQFSVERPDGSNFTLKIRSTKLEDSAMYFCASTFGDGTAINYGYTFGSGTRLTVV.

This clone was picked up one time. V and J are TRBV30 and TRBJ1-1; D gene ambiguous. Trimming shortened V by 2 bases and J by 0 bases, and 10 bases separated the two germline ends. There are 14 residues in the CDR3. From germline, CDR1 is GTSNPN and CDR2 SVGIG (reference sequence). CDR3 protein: CAWSLTSLNTEAFF. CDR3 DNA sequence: TGTGCCTGGAGTCTAACAAGTTTGAACACTGAAGCTTTCTTT.

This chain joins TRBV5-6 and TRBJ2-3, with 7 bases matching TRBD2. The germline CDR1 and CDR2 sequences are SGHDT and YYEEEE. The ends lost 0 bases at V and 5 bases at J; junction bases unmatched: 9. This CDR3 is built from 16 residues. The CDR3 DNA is TGTGCCAGCAGCTTGGGGAGCGGGGACCCAATAGATACGCAGTATTTT. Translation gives CASSLGSGDPIDTQYF.

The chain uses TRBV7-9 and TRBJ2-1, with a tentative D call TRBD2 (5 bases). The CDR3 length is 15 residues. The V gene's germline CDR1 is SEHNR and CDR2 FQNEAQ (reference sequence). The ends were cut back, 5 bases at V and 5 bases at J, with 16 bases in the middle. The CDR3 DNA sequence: TGTGCCAGCAGCCTTGAGGCGAGGGCCAACAATGAGCAGTTCTTC. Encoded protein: CASSLEARANNEQFF.

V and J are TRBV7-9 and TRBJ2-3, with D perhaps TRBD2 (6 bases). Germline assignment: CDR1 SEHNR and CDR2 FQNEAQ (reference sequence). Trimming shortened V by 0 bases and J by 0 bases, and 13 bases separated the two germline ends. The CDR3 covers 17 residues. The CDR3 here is CASSLADYGSSTDTQYF. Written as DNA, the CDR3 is TGTGCCAGCAGCTTAGCGGACTACGGTTCTAGCACAGATACGCAGTATTTT.

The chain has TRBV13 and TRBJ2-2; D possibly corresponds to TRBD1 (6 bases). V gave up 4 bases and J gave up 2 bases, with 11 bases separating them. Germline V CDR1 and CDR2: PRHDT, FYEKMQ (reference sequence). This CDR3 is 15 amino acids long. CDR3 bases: TGTGCCAGCAGCTCGGACAGATCCAACACCGGGGAGCTGTTTTTT. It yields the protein CASSSDRSNTGELFF.